The present TCR beta chain was sequenced within a study of radiation and T cells in renal cell carcinoma. Study in general: Nephrectomy followed 15 Gy stereotactic body radiation by 4 weeks. The study, taken as a whole, reports: Baseline intratumoral clonotype presence is unknown without pretreatment biopsies.

Time point reported: baseline pretreatment blood. Treatment: 15 Gy SBRT to primary tumor, nephrectomy 4 weeks later. Serial blood draws occurred at baseline and 2 and 4 weeks post-SBRT. Comments on this clone: Antigen specificity is unknown.

This CDR3 has 14 residues. Germline V gives CDR1 SGHNT, CDR2 YYREEE (reference sequence). Trimming stripped 4 bases from V and 1 base from J, with 11 bases between. Using immunoSEQ multiplex PCR, the repertoire was profiled, and TCRdb retains in-frame clones only, with some absent. The sample includes 100,000 to 150,000 clones, approximately 78% of them seen just once. The sample consisted of blood, taken from a patient whose treatment included radiotherapy and nephrectomy. This sequence joins TRBV5-4 and TRBJ1-1; TRBD1 might be the D (5 bases). This clonotype was obtained from a woman aged 55 to 70 with renal cell carcinoma. DNA of the CDR3: TGTGCCAGCAGCGTGGGGCAGGGGAACACTGAAGCTTTCTTT. Its protein product is CASSVGQGNTEAFF.